This TCR beta chain was identified during a study of blood T cells in healthy people across ages (dated by TCRdb to about 2015). Background for the entire study: In model experiments, template switching captured about one uniquely barcoded TCR beta cDNA molecule for every two T cells. Using the same blood draw, the study looked at two additional independent replicas of 1 million unique cDNA reads for two donors, one aged 18 to 30 and the other aged 80 or older. Four age groups were formed from the donors: young (average approximately 15 years), middle-aged (roughly 38), aged (about 62) and long-lived (roughly 88). Donors of different ages were randomly distributed across sequencing lanes to avoid experimental bias. To track age-related changes in TCR beta repertoire diversity, the study relied on deep sequencing normalized with unique cDNA molecular identifiers.

The approximately 41 donors, aged about 6 to 95 years, were systemically healthy Caucasian individuals from Russia. Each donor gave about 9.7 milliliters of peripheral blood, drawn into EDTA-treated Vacutainer tubes. PBMCs were isolated by Ficoll-Paque density-gradient centrifugation, with at least 7 million obtained per sample. Trizol reagent was used to extract total RNA from the PBMCs, yielding at least 6 micrograms per sample. For every donor, flow cytometry on a PBMC aliquot measured the percentage of naive CD45RAhigh/CD27high T cells. According to the germline V gene, CDR1 reads SQVTM and CDR2 reads ANQGSEA. From cysteine to phenylalanine, the CDR3 is 13 amino acids long. Of all the DNA, just the CDR3 is kept, 39 bases in frame from base 1. Cut back by 4 bases and 2 bases, the V and J ends lie 11 bases apart. Preparation of the library involved 5' RACE. Sequencing took place on an Illumina HiSeq 2500. A second PCR of roughly 6 to 11 cycles was run with a J-beta primer mix and a sample-barcoded 5' primer. Each TCR beta cDNA molecule received a unique molecular identifier from a template-switch 5' adaptor carrying 12 random nucleotides. Each sample yielded at least 3 million CDR3-containing paired-end reads. All of the RNA was converted into first-strand cDNA using the Mint cDNA synthesis kit, with a TRBC-specific oligonucleotide serving as the primer. Following uracil-DNA glycosylase treatment, all cDNA underwent a first 18-cycle PCR with the universal primers M1SS and BC2_uni_R. In the original analysis: For normalization, 1 million high-quality reads, each with a distinct molecular identifier, were randomly selected from each sample. Reads sharing molecular identifiers were discarded rather than binned into consensus sequences. MiTCR, with a Q25 quality threshold and the strictest error-elimination algorithm, was used for CDR3 identification, clonotype clustering and error correction. A nonparametric unseen species model with Euler transformation was used to estimate lower-bound total TCR beta diversity. TCRdb ran its own pipeline on the public reads, namely fastp trimming at Q25 and MiXCR clone calling, and kept in-frame beta chains. Here each entry gathers all rows of one CDR3 protein and keeps the most common genes and DNA. The V and J calls were determined by TCRdb, not by the authors. In all, the sample holds 450,000 to 700,000 distinct CDR3 sequences, and 25% to 30% of those were seen once. Clones ranked in the top ten supply 15% to 20% of the sample.

A single count supports this clonotype. There is no known antigen for this receptor. No much larger clone is present one base from it, and per-base qualities are unavailable. The paper's findings and limits, for the study overall: There was a strong correlation between observed TCR beta diversity and the percentage of naive T cells measured by flow cytometry. The CMV infection status of donors was not known, potentially confounding age-related changes in expanded clonotypes. Observed TCR beta diversity per million T cells fell roughly linearly with age, and a significant reduction was already apparent by age roughly 41. Since profiling was done on bulk unsorted PBMCs, naive and antigen-experienced compartments could not be conclusively compared. Compared with the aged group, the long-lived group had more naive CD4+ T cells, fewer expanded clones and increased TCR diversity, a pattern suggesting age selection. Estimates of total diversity based on one million sequenced T cells were regarded as lower bounds and as underestimates.

The specimen sequenced was blood. Here the chain combines TRBV29-1 and TRBJ1-2, with TRBD1 perhaps the D gene, on 5 matching bases. The origin of this receptor is an older woman in good health. CDR3 reads: CSVGKGVNYGYTF. The nucleotides read TGCAGCGTTGGTAAAGGGGTGAACTATGGCTACACCTTC.